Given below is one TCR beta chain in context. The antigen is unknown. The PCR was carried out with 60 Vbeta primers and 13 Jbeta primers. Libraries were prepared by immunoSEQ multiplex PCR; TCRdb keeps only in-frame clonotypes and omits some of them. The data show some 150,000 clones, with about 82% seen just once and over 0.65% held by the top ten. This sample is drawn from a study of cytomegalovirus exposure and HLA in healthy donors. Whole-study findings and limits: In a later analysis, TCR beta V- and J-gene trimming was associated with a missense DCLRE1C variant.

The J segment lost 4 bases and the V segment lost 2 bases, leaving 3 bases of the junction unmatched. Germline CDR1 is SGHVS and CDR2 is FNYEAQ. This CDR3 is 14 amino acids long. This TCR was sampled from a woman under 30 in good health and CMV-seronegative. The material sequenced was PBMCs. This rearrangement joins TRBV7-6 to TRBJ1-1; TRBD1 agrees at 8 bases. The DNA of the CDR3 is TGTGCCAGCAGCTTAAGGGACAGGTCCACTGAAGCTTTCTTT. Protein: CASSLRDRSTEAFF. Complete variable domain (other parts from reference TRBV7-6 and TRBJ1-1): GAGVSQSPRYKVTKRGQDVALRCDPISGHVSLYWYRQALGQGPEFLTYFNYEAQQDKSGLPNDRFSAERPEGSISTLTIQRTEQRDSAMYRCASSLRDRSTEAFFGQGTRLTVV.